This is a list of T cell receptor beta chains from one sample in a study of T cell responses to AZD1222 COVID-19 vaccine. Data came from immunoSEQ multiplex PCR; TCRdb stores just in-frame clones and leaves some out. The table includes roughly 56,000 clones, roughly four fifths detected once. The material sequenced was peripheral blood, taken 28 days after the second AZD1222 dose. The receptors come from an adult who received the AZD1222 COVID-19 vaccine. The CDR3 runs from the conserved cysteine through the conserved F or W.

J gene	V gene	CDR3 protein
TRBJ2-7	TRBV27	CASSFRGGSGTYEQYF
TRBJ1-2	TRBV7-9	CASSLGARTNYGYTF
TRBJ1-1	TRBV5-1	CASSGDTEAFF
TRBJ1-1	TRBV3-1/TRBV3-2	CASSQARGGTEAFF
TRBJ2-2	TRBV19	CASSIILGRVFAGELFF
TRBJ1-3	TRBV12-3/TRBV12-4	CASSPGTGTTIYF
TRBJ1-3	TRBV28	CASSLDISGNTIYF
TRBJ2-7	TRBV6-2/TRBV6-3	CASSLGGAGNHEQYF
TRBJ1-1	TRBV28	CASSLRQTLNTEAFF
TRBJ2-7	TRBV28	CASSSGGSEQYF
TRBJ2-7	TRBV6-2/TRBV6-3	CASSPAPRDFSLPLYEQYF